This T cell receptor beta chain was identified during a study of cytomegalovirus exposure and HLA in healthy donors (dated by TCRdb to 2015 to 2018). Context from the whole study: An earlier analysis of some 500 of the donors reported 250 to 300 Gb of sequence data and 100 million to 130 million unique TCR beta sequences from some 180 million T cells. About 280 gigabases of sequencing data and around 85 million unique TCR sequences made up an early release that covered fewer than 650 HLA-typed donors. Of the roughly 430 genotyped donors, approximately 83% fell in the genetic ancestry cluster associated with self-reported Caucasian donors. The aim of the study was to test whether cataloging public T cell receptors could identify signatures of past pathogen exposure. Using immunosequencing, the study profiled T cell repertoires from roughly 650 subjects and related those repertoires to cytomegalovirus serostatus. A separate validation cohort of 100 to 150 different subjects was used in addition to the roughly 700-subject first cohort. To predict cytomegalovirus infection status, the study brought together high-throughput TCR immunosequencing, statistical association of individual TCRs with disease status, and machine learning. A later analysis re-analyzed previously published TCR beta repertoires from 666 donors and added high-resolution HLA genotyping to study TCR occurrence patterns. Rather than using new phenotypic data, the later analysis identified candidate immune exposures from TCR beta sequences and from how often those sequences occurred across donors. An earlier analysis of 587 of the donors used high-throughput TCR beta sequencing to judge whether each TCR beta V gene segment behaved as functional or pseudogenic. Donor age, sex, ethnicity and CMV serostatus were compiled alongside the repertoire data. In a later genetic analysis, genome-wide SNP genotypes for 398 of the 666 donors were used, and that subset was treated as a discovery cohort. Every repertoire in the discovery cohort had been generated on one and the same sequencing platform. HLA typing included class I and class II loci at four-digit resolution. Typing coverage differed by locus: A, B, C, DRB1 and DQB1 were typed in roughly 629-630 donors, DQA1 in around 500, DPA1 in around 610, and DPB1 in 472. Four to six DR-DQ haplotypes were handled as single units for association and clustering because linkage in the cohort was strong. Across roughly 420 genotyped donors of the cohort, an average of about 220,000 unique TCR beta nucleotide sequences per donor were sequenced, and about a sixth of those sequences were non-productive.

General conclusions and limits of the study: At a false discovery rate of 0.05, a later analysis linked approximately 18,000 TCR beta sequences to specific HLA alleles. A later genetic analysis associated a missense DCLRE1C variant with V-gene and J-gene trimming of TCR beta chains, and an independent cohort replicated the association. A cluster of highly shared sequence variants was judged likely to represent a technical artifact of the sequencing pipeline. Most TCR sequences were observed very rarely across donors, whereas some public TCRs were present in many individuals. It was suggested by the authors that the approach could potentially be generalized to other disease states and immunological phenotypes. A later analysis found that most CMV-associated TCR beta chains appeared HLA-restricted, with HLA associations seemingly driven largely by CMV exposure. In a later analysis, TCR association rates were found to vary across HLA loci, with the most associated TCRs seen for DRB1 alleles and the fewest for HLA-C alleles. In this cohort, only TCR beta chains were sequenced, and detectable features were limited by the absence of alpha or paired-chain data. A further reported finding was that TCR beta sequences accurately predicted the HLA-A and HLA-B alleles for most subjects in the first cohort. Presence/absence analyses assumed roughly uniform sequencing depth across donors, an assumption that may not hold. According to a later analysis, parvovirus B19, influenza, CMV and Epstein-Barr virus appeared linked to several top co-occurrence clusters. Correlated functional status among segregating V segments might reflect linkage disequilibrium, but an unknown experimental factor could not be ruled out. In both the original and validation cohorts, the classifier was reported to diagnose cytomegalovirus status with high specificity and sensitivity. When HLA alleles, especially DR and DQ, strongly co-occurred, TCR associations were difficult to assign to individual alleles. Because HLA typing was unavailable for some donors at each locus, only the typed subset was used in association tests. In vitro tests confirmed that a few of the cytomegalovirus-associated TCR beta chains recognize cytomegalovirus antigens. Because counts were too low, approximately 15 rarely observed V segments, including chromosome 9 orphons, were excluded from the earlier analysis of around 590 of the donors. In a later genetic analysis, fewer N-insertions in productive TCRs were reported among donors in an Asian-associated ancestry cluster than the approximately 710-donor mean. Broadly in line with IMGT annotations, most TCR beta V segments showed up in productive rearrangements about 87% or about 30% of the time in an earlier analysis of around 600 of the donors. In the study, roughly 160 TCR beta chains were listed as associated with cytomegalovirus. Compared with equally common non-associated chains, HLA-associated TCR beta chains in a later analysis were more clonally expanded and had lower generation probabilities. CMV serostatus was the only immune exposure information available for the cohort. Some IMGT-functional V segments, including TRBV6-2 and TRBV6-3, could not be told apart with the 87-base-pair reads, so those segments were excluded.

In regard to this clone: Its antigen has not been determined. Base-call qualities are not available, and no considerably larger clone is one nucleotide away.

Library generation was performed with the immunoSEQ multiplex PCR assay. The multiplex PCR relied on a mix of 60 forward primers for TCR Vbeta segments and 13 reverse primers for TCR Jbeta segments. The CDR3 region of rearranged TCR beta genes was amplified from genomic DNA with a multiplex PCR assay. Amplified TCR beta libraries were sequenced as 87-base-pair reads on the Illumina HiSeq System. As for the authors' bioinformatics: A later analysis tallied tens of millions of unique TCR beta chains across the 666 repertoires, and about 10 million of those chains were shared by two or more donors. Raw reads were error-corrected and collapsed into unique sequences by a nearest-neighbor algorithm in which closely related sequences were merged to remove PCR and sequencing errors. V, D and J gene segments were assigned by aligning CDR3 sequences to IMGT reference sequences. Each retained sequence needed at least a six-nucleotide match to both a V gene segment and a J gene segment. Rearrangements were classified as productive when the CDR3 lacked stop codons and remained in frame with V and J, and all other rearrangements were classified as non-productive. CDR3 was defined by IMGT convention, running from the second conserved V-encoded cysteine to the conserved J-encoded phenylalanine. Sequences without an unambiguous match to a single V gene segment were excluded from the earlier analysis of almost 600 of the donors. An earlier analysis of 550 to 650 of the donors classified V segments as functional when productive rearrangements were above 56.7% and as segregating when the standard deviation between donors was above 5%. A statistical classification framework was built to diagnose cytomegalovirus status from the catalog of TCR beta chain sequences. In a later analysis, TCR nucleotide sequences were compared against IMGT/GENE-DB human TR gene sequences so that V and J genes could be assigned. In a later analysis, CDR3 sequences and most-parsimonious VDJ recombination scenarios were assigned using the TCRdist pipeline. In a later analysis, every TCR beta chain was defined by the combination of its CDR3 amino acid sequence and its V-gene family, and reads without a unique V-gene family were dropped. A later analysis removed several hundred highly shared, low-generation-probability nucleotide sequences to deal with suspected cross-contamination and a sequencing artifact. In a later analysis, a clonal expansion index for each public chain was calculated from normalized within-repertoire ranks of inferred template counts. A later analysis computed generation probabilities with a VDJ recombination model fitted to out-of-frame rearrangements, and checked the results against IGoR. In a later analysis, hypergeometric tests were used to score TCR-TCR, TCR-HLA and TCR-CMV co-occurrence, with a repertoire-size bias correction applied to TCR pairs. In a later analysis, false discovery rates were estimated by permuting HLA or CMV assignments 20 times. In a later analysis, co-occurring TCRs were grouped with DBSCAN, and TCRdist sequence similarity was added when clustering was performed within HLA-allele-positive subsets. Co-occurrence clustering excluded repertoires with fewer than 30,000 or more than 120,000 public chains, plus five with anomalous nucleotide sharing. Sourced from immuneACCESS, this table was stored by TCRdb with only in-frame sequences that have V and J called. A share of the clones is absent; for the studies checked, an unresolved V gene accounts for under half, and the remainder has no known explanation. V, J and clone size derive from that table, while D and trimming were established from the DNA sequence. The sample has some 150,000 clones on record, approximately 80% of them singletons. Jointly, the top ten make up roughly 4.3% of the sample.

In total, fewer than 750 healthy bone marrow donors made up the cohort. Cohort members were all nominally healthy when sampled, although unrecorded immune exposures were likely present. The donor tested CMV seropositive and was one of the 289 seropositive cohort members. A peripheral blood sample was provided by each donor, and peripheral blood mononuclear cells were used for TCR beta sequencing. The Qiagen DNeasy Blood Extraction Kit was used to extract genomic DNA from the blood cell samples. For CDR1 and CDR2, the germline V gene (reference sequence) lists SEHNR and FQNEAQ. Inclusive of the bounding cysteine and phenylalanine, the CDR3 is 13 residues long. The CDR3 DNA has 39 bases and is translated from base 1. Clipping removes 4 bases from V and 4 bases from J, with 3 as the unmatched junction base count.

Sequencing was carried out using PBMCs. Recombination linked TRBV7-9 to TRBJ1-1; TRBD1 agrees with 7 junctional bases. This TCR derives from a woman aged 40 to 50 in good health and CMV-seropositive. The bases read TGTGCCAGCAGCTCGACAGGGTTCACTGAAGCTTTCTTT. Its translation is CASSSTGFTEAFF.